This TCR beta chain was recorded in a study of CD8 T cells in ankylosing spondylitis. Each TCR beta library was made by quantitative 5'-RACE that incorporated molecular barcodes. TCRdb called the 5' RACE reads again in MiXCR, with one record for every CDR3 protein. In the table there are about 240,000 distinct CDR3 sequences, around 7.8% of which are singletons. Study results and caveats: CD8+ by phenotype, disease-linked clones were relatively rare in peripheral blood. It was reported that disease-linked clones were significantly enriched in matched ankylosing spondylitis synovial fluid.

Of note for this clonotype: Its antigen is unidentified.

This CDR3 region has 14 residues. V was pared by 6 bases and J by 2 bases, with 7 bases of the junction left unmatched. V gene TRBV12-3 or TRBV12-4 combines with J gene TRBJ2-7, with TRBD1 identical over 7 bases. This clonotype originated in a male donor with ankylosing spondylitis or in good health (not recorded which). The sample taken for sequencing was blood, either unsorted or a sorted T cell fraction (not recorded which). The CDR3 DNA follows: TGTGCCAGCAGCCGCCTAGACAGGGCCTACGAGCAGTACTTC. Amino acids: CASSRLDRAYEQYF.